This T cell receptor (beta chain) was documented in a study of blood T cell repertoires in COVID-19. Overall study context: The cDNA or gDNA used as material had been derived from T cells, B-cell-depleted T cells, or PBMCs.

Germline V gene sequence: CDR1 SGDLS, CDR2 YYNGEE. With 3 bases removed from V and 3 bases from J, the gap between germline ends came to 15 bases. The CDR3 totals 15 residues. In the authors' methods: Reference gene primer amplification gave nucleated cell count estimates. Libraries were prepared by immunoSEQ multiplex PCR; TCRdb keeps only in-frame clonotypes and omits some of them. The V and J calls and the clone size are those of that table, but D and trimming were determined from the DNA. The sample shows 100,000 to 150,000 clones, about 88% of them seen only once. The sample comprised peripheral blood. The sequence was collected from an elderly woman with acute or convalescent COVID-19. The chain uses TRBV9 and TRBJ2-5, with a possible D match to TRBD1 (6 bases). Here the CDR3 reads CASSAMTGAEETQYF. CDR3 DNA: TGTGCCAGCAGCGCAATGACAGGAGCCGAAGAGACCCAGTACTTC.